The next 32 T cell receptor beta chains were all read from a single sample in a study of cytomegalovirus exposure and HLA in healthy donors. PCR involved 60 Vbeta and 13 Jbeta primers. TCRdb's copy holds only in-frame clones and misses some; the assay was immunoSEQ multiplex PCR. The table has about 150,000 clones, about 73% seen once. Sequencing used PBMCs. The receptors were gathered from a woman aged 45-65 years in good health and CMV-seropositive.

This sequence joins TRBV7-9 and TRBJ1-6; D call uncertain. The germline V gene encodes CDR1 SEHNR and CDR2 FQNEAQ (reference sequence). V lost 1 base and J 4 bases, leaving 11 bases between the germline ends. The CDR3 consists of 16 residues. The CDR3 DNA reads TGTGCCAGCAGCTTAGAGGAGGTTCTTTATAATTCACCCCTCCACTTT. Its translation: CASSLEEVLYNSPLHF.

The chain is built from TRBV14 and TRBJ2-3; D perhaps matches TRBD1 (5 bases). This CDR3 spans 13 amino acids. Germline CDR1 and CDR2: SGHDN and FVKESK. V lost 4 bases and J 5 bases, leaving 10 bases between the germline ends. The CDR3 protein is CASSRFRVDTQYF. CDR3 bases: TGTGCCAGCAGCCGTTTCAGGGTAGATACGCAGTATTTT.

The rearrangement uses TRBV5-6 and TRBJ2-5; the match to TRBD1 covers 9 bases. Trimming took 4 bases from V and 4 from J; bases not matched to a gene: 8. Germline assignment: CDR1 SGHDT and CDR2 YYEEEE. There are 15 residues in the CDR3. The CDR3 DNA reads TGTGCCAGCAGCCCTCGGACAGGGGCGGGAGAGACCCAGTACTTC. Translating it yields CASSPRTGAGETQYF.

In its sample, this clone was seen a few times. The chain carries TRBV30 and TRBJ2-7; 7 positions match TRBD1. The germline V gene has CDR1 GTSNPN and CDR2 SVGIG (reference sequence). The CDR3 contains 14 residues. The J segment lost 0 bases and the V segment lost 3 bases, leaving 5 bases of the junction unmatched. CDR3 coding DNA: TGTGCCTGGAGGGGAACAGGGGACTCCTACGAGCAGTACTTC. This codes for CAWRGTGDSYEQYF.

This sequence joins TRBV12-5 and TRBJ2-1, with 8 bases lining up with TRBD1. The CDR3 totals 15 residues. CDR1 is LGHNT and CDR2 is FRNRAP in the germline V gene. With V trimmed by 5 bases and J by 6 bases, 9 bases remained unmatched. The CDR3 loop reads CASGPGQGSPNEQFF. The DNA for the CDR3 is TGTGCTAGTGGTCCCGGACAGGGCTCCCCCAATGAGCAGTTCTTC. The complete variable domain, with remaining parts taken from reference TRBV12-5 and TRBJ2-1, reads DARVTQTPRHKVTEMGQEVTMRCQPILGHNTVFWYRQTMMQGLELLAYFRNRAPLDDSGMPKDRFSAEMPDATLATLKIQPSEPRDSAVYFCASGPGQGSPNEQFFGPGTRLTVL.

J is TRBJ1-4 and V is TRBV19; TRBD1 matches at 8 bases. Per the germline V gene, CDR1 is LNHDA and CDR2 is SQIVND (reference sequence). V was pared by 0 bases and J by 2 bases, with 2 bases of the junction left unmatched. CDR3 size: 16 residues. CDR3 amino acids: CASSIDRQGTNEKLFF. CDR3 coding DNA: TGTGCCAGTAGTATAGATCGACAGGGGACTAATGAAAAACTGTTTTTT.

The chain has TRBV5-1 and TRBJ1-1; D is uncertain. From germline, CDR1 is SGHRS and CDR2 YFSETQ. Between the trimmed V and J ends, which lost 3 bases and 3 bases, there was a span of 12 bases. The CDR3 extends over 14 amino acids. CDR3 residues: CASSSGSPDTEAFF. The CDR3 DNA sequence: TGCGCCAGCAGCTCTGGGAGTCCGGACACTGAAGCTTTCTTT. The full variable domain, completed using reference TRBV5-1 and TRBJ1-1, is KAGVTQTPRYLIKTRGQQVTLSCSPISGHRSVSWYQQTPGQGLQFLFEYFSETQRNKGNFPGRFSGRQFSNSRSEMNVSTLELGDSALYLCASSSGSPDTEAFFGQGTRLTVV.

The chain has TRBV6-6 and TRBJ1-5, with D hard to call. From germline, CDR1 is MNHNY and CDR2 SVGAGI (reference sequence). This CDR3 is 14 amino acids long. V was cut by 6 bases and J by 2 bases, with 11 bases left in between. CDR3: CASSPRGGNQPQHF. CDR3 nucleotides: TGTGCCAGCAGCCCCCGCGGTGGCAATCAGCCCCAGCATTTT.

The chain combines TRBV4-2 with TRBJ2-5; a weak D match, TRBD1 (6 bases). Trimming removed 3 bases at V and 5 bases at J, with 19 bases between. CDR3 length: 16 amino acids. Germline V gene data show CDR1 as LGHNA and CDR2 as YNFKEQ. The CDR3 nucleotides read TGTGCCAGCAGCCAGGACCTCGGGACACGGTGGGAGACCCAGTACTTC. Protein product: CASSQDLGTRWETQYF.

The chain recombines TRBV5-4 with TRBJ2-3; TRBD2 matches 12 bases. This CDR3 contains 16 residues. CDR1 and CDR2 from the germline V gene are SGHNT and YYREEE (reference sequence). V was clipped by 1 base and J by 4 bases; unmatched bases: 4. CDR3 protein: CASSLPASGGADTQYF. CDR3 nucleotide sequence: TGTGCCAGCAGCTTGCCGGCTAGCGGGGGGGCAGATACGCAGTATTTT.

The rearrangement joins TRBV2 to TRBJ1-2; possibly TRBD1 for D (5 bases). Germline CDR1 is SNHLY and CDR2 is FYNNEI. The CDR3 consists of 12 residues. V lost 6 bases, J lost 4 bases, and 9 bases lay in between. The DNA for the CDR3 is TGTGCCAGCAGACAGGTCACCTATGGCTACACCTTC. Protein sequence: CASRQVTYGYTF.

This chain connects TRBV6-1 to TRBJ1-1, with 7 nucleotides matching TRBD1. The germline gives CDR1 MNHNS, CDR2 SASEGT. This CDR3 is 15 amino acids long. V gave up 3 bases and J gave up 0 bases; unmatched junction bases: 4. The CDR3 sequence: CASSDPTGLNTEAFF. CDR3 DNA: TGTGCCAGCAGTGACCCGACAGGGTTGAACACTGAAGCTTTCTTT.

The chain couples TRBV21-1 to TRBJ2-7; the D call in the table, TRBD2, was not verified against the DNA. TRBV21-1 represents a pseudogene. This CDR3 contains 18 residues. CDR3 sequence reads: CASSKTSRTGNYSYEQYF. The DNA for the CDR3 is TGTGCCAGCAGCAAAACCTCAAGGACTGGTAATTACTCCTACGAGCAGTACTTC.

This sequence joins TRBV2 and TRBJ2-5; D is possibly TRBD1 (5 bases). This CDR3 comprises 15 residues. V was cut by 5 bases and J by 5 bases, with 18 bases left in between. The germline CDR1 and CDR2 sequences are SNHLY and FYNNEI. CDR3 DNA sequence: TGTGCCAGCAGTCAGAGGACAACTAAGAGGGAGACCCAGTACTTC. Protein: CASSQRTTKRETQYF.

This clone has more than one count but fewer than ten. The sample has other DNA sequences that encode this CDR3 too. The chain has TRBV27 and TRBJ2-3; 7 positions agree with TRBD2. This CDR3 has 15 residues. Losses at the gene ends were 2 bases for V and 2 bases for J; bases not matched to a gene: 4. Germline assignment: CDR1 MNHEY and CDR2 SMNVEV (reference sequence). This CDR3 is CASSLAGEPTDTQYF. The CDR3 region has the DNA TGTGCCAGCAGTTTAGCGGGGGAGCCCACAGATACGCAGTATTTT.

This sequence joins TRBV5-1 and TRBJ1-3; D is perhaps TRBD1 (6 bases). This CDR3 region has 15 residues. V was clipped by 3 bases and J by 7 bases, with 17 bases between them. Germline CDR1 SGHRS, CDR2 YFSETQ. The CDR3 bases are TGCGCCAGCAGCTCGGAGTCAGGGGCTAGGAACACCATATATTTT. Translated, it gives CASSSESGARNTIYF.

The chain has TRBV14 and TRBJ2-1; the match to TRBD1 covers 7 bases. CDR3 length: 18 residues. V shed 0 bases and J 7 bases; nucleotides not matched to a gene: 15. From germline, CDR1 is SGHDN and CDR2 FVKESK. CDR3 DNA sequence: TGTGCCAGCAGCCAAGACCCCTTTGGGCCCTCACAGGGGAATGAGCAGTTCTTC. Translation gives CASSQDPFGPSQGNEQFF.

This clone was seen a single time. V is TRBV6-5 and J is TRBJ1-3, with D hard to call. Trimming cost V 2 bases and J 4 bases, with 6 bases left between them. The CDR3 spans 13 residues. CDR1 and CDR2 (germline): MNHEY, SVGAGI. The CDR3 DNA is TGTGCCAGCAGTTACCTCCGGGGAAACACCATATATTTT. Translating it yields CASSYLRGNTIYF.

This chain joins TRBV11-3 and TRBJ2-5; 10 bases map to TRBD2. The junction had 8 bases not matched to a gene; V was cut back by 2 bases and J by 5 bases. The CDR3 sequence is 16 residues long. In germline, CDR1 is SGHNT, CDR2 YENEEA. The CDR3 spells CASSLRSGGAAETQYF. In nucleotides, the CDR3 is TGTGCCAGCAGCTTACGCAGCGGGGGGGCGGCGGAGACCCAGTACTTC.

The chain links TRBV10-3 to TRBJ2-7, with TRBD1 identical over 7 bases. V dropped 2 bases and J dropped 2; count of bases not matched to a gene: 3. In germline, CDR1 is ENHRY, CDR2 SYGVKD. CDR3 length: 14 residues. CDR3 DNA sequence: TGTGCCATCAGTGAGGCAGGGGGTCCCTACGAGCAGTACTTC. It yields the protein CAISEAGGPYEQYF.

A few counts support this clone. The V call is TRBV6-1, the J call TRBJ2-3, with D possibly TRBD1 on 6 matching bases. V gave up 7 bases and J gave up 4 bases, with 9 bases separating them. Germline CDR1 MNHNS, CDR2 SASEGT. CDR3 length equals 12 residues. CDR3 in amino acids: CASKAGADTQYF. The DNA for the CDR3 is TGTGCCAGCAAGGCAGGGGCAGATACGCAGTATTTT.

This clone was counted only a few times. This chain joins TRBV6-6 and TRBJ1-2; D remains unclear. The CDR3 has 12 amino acids. Germline V CDR1 and CDR2: MNHNY, SVGAGI (reference sequence). V was shortened by 7 bases and J by 8 bases, with 14 bases between the two germline ends. As DNA, the CDR3 is TGTGCCAGCACCATAGGAGCGGAGGGCTACACCTTC. Its protein is CASTIGAEGYTF.

CDR3 sequence: CASSLAGTTNEKLFF. The CDR3 region has the DNA TGTGCCAGCAGTTTAGCAGGGACAACTAATGAAAAACTGTTTTTT. This chain links TRBV28 with TRBJ1-4, with D perhaps TRBD1 (5 bases). The CDR3 runs to 15 residues. Trimming shortened V by 2 bases and J by 0 bases, and 7 bases separated the two germline ends. Germline CDR1 reads MDHEN; CDR2 reads SYDVKM.

This chain connects TRBV5-1 to TRBJ1-4, with 10 bases lining up with TRBD1. The CDR3 is made up of 15 amino acids. Unmatched junction bases numbered 10, after V lost 4 bases and J lost 10 bases. CDR1 SGHRS and CDR2 YFSETQ come from the germline V gene. Here the CDR3 DNA reads TGCGCCAGCAGCCATCCCGGGACAGGGGACGGAAAACTGTTTTTT. Protein: CASSHPGTGDGKLFF.

Details on this clone: A read error may explain this, as a much larger clone is one base away. This chain links TRBV4-1 with TRBJ1-1, with 7 positions matching TRBD1. This CDR3 comprises 17 residues. Trimming took 0 bases from V and 1 from J; bases not matched to a gene: 8. Looked up from germline, CDR1 is MGHRA and CDR2 is YSYEKL. For the CDR3, the DNA is TGCGCCAGCAGCCAAGACCTGTGGACAGGAGCGAACACTGAAGCTTTCTTT. It is translated as CASSQDLWTGANTEAFF.

The V call is TRBV5-8, the J call TRBJ2-3; 12 bases are a match to TRBD2. Losses at the gene ends were 4 bases for V and 11 bases for J; bases not matched to a gene: 5. The CDR3 is 13 residues long. Germline V gene lookup returns CDR1 SGHTS and CDR2 YDEGEE. CDR3 DNA: TGTGCCAGCAGCACGGGACTAGCGGGCGGGCAGTATTTT. It translates to CASSTGLAGGQYF.

This chain links TRBV7-6 with TRBJ1-2; TRBD1 matches at 9 bases. CDR1 SGHVS and CDR2 FNYEAQ come from the germline V gene. The CDR3 is made up of 15 amino acids. The trim removed 4 bases at V and 1 base at J, leaving 4 bases unmatched. The CDR3 coding sequence is TGTGCCAGCAGCTGGGACAGGGATAGTAACTATGGCTACACCTTC. This codes for CASSWDRDSNYGYTF. Looking up the rest from reference TRBV7-6 and TRBJ1-2 gives the full variable domain: GAGVSQSPRYKVTKRGQDVALRCDPISGHVSLYWYRQALGQGPEFLTYFNYEAQQDKSGLPNDRFSAERPEGSISTLTIQRTEQRDSAMYRCASSWDRDSNYGYTFGSGTRLTVV.

CDR3 bases: TGTGCCAGCAGCCCTGGGACAGTAGAGACCCAGTACTTC. It is translated as CASSPGTVETQYF. This chain joins TRBV5-4 and TRBJ2-5; 7 bases are a match to TRBD1. Germline-derived CDR1 and CDR2 are SGHNT and YYREEE (reference sequence). V was clipped by 4 bases and J by 4 bases; unmatched bases: 4. The CDR3 has 13 residues.

V gene TRBV14 combines with J gene TRBJ1-1, with 7 bases lining up with TRBD1. CDR3 size: 15 residues. Germline CDR1 is SGHDN and CDR2 is FVKESK. Germline trimming cut 2 bases from V and 8 bases from J; bases unmatched to any gene: 11. The CDR3 sequence is CASSQRGRFRGEAFF. The CDR3 DNA sequence: TGTGCCAGCAGCCAACGAGGGAGGTTCAGGGGGGAAGCTTTCTTT.

This chain joins TRBV19 and TRBJ1-1, with TRBD1 identical over 8 bases. V shed 5 bases and J 5 bases; nucleotides not matched to a gene: 10. CDR1 and CDR2 from the germline V gene are LNHDA and SQIVND (reference sequence). The CDR3 sequence is 15 residues long. CDR3: CASSLHRDRQTEAFF. DNA for the CDR3: TGTGCCAGTAGTCTCCACCGGGACAGGCAGACTGAAGCTTTCTTT.

The chain employs TRBV5-4 and TRBJ2-1; 7 nucleotides agree with TRBD2. The germline V gene encodes CDR1 SGHNT and CDR2 YYREEE (reference sequence). Trimming took 0 bases from V and 5 from J; bases not matched to a gene: 5. This CDR3 comprises 15 residues. Here the CDR3 reads CASSLARGDHNEQFF. The CDR3 nucleotides read TGTGCCAGCAGCTTGGCCCGGGGGGATCACAATGAGCAGTTCTTC.

The V call is TRBV27, the J call TRBJ1-2; D uncertain. This CDR3 spans 14 amino acids. The V end was cut by 4 bases, the J end by 6 bases, with 15 bases between. Germline CDR1 reads MNHEY; CDR2 reads SMNVEV (reference sequence). CDR3 DNA sequence: TGTGCCAGCAGTTCCCTTGGCGGAGTTAATGGCTACACCTTC. Translated: CASSSLGGVNGYTF.